Listed here are 16 T cell receptor beta chains from one sample, sequenced in a study of T cell changes during pregnancy in multiple sclerosis. Produced via immunoSEQ multiplex PCR; TCRdb's table is partial and in-frame only. This table has tens of thousands of clones, about 96% appearing once. Material: CD8+ T cells from peripheral blood mononuclear cells, obtained after pregnancy. Receptors were obtained from a female donor with multiple sclerosis, enrolled in a pregnancy study.

The chain joins TRBV18 to TRBJ2-6; 12 nucleotides match TRBD2. This CDR3 spans 19 amino acids. Germline V gives CDR1 KGHSH, CDR2 LQKENI. With 5 bases clipped from V and 1 base from J, the junction kept 9 bases outside the gene matches. In nucleotides, the CDR3 is TGTGCCAGCTCAGCTCCTAGCGGGAGGGCCGGATCTGGGGCCAACGTCCTGACTTTC. Amino acids: CASSAPSGRAGSGANVLTF.

The chain joins TRBV28 to TRBJ1-1; 7 bases fit TRBD1. Trimming cost V 9 bases and J 5 bases; bases outside gene matches: 15. Germline V CDR1 and CDR2: MDHEN, SYDVKM. The CDR3 sequence is 15 residues long. This CDR3 reads CASLGQQGTWTEAFF. The CDR3 region has the DNA TGTGCCAGTTTGGGGCAACAGGGGACTTGGACTGAAGCTTTCTTT.

The rearrangement uses TRBV21-1 and TRBJ1-3; TRBD1, the D gene given by the table, was not confirmed from the DNA. TRBV21-1 constitutes a pseudogene. The CDR3 extends over 18 amino acids. The CDR3 loop reads CASSDRDRALRQGNTIYF. The CDR3 bases are TGTGCCAGCAGCGACCGGGACAGGGCCCTACGACAGGGAAACACCATATATTTT.

V gene TRBV29-1 combines with J gene TRBJ2-2; unclear D gene. CDR3 size: 14 residues. The germline CDR1 and CDR2 sequences are SQVTM and ANQGSEA. Trimming pared 4 bases from V and 9 bases from J, leaving 18 bases between. CDR3 in amino acids: CSVATPMGPRELFF. In nucleotides, the CDR3 is TGCAGCGTTGCTACTCCGATGGGCCCGAGGGAGCTGTTTTTT.

This clone was recorded only once. This chain uses TRBV19 with TRBJ2-3; 14 bases fit TRBD2. Trimming at V came to 7 bases and at J to 5 bases, leaving 11 bases not matched to a gene. CDR1 is LNHDA, CDR2 SQIVND, per germline (reference sequence). This CDR3 comprises 17 residues. CDR3 protein: CASTTTGTSGSRDTQYF. CDR3 coding DNA: TGTGCCAGTACAACAACCGGGACTAGCGGGAGTAGAGATACGCAGTATTTT. Drawing the rest from reference TRBV19 and TRBJ2-3, the complete variable domain is DGGITQSPKYLFRKEGQNVTLSCEQNLNHDAMYWYRQDPGQGLRLIYYSQIVNDFQKGDIAEGYSVSREKKESFPLTVTSAQKNPTAFYLCASTTTGTSGSRDTQYFGPGTRLTVL.

The CDR3 sequence: CAIRGTSGVHNEQFF. CDR3 bases: TGTGCCATCCGAGGGACTAGCGGGGTGCACAATGAGCAGTTCTTC. V and J are TRBV10-3 and TRBJ2-1, with 13 bases lining up with TRBD2. Trimming cost V 8 bases and J 5 bases; bases outside gene matches: 6. CDR1 ENHRY and CDR2 SYGVKD come from the germline V gene. The CDR3 has 15 amino acids.

The rearrangement joins TRBV5-1 to TRBJ2-7; perhaps TRBD1 as D (5 bases). Trimming pared 4 bases from V and 7 bases from J, leaving 18 bases between. This CDR3 is 14 amino acids long. CDR1 and CDR2 (germline): SGHRS, YFSETQ. The CDR3 nucleotides read TGCGCCAGCAGCGTGTCTTTTGGGGCCTCGGAGCAGTACTTC. Translated: CASSVSFGASEQYF.

The V and J genes are TRBV5-1 and TRBJ2-1; D is ambiguous. The germline CDR1 and CDR2 sequences are SGHRS and YFSETQ. This CDR3 contains 11 residues. Trimming took off 2 bases at V and 5 bases at J, with 2 bases between the two ends. The CDR3 coding sequence is TGCGCCAGCAGCTTTAACAATGAGCAGTTCTTC. It yields the protein CASSFNNEQFF.

The chain links TRBV13 to TRBJ2-7, with 8 bases lining up with TRBD1. The V and J ends lost 0 bases and 4 bases, in that order; junction bases with no gene match: 2. The CDR3 sequence is 14 residues long. Per germline, CDR1 PRHDT and CDR2 FYEKMQ (reference sequence). This CDR3 reads CASSLGTGEYEQYF. CDR3 nucleotide sequence: TGTGCCAGCAGCTTAGGGACAGGGGAATACGAGCAGTACTTC.

The DNA for the CDR3 is TGTGCCAGCAGCTTAGACAGGGGCATCTACGAGCAGTACTTC. Protein sequence: CASSLDRGIYEQYF. The chain couples TRBV7-9 to TRBJ2-7; 7 nucleotides agree with TRBD1. CDR1 is SEHNR and CDR2 is FQNEAQ in the germline V gene (reference sequence). There are 14 residues in the CDR3. J gave up 3 bases and V 1 base, and 3 bases lay outside the gene matches.

The chain couples TRBV5-1 to TRBJ1-2, with 7 bases fitting TRBD1. The ends lost 5 bases at V and 6 bases at J; junction bases unmatched: 7. There are 13 residues in the CDR3. Looked up from germline, CDR1 is SGHRS and CDR2 is YFSETQ. The CDR3 DNA follows: TGCGCCAGCAGACAACATACAGGGGATGGCTACACCTTC. Its translation: CASRQHTGDGYTF.

This sequence joins TRBV5-6 and TRBJ2-5; TRBD2 matches at 7 bases. The CDR3 is 14 residues long. CDR1 and CDR2 from the germline V gene are SGHDT and YYEEEE. The trim removed 1 base at V and 3 bases at J, leaving 3 bases unmatched. CDR3 sequence (DNA): TGTGCCAGCAGCTTGTGGGCGGGAGAAGAGACCCAGTACTTC. The encoded protein is CASSLWAGEETQYF.

The chain combines TRBV28 with TRBJ2-7, with 14 bases matching TRBD2. J gave up 4 bases and V 6 bases, and 8 bases lay outside the gene matches. CDR1 is MDHEN, CDR2 SYDVKM, per germline. The CDR3 contains 16 residues. CDR3 sequence (DNA): TGTGCCAGCAGCAAAGGGACTAGCGGGAGAAAATACGAGCAGTACTTC. This translates into CASSKGTSGRKYEQYF.

V gene TRBV28 combines with J gene TRBJ2-4, with TRBD2 matching 8 bases. Germline-derived CDR1 and CDR2 are MDHEN and SYDVKM. Trimming at V came to 8 bases and at J to 3 bases, leaving 6 bases not matched to a gene. This CDR3 spans 14 amino acids. CDR3 sequence (DNA): TGTGCCAGCGGGACTAGGGGTGGCAAAAACATTCAGTACTTC. Its translation is CASGTRGGKNIQYF. Full variable domain (rest looked up from reference TRBV28 and TRBJ2-4): DVKVTQSSRYLVKRTGEKVFLECVQDMDHENMFWYRQDPGLGLRLIYFSYDVKMKEKGDIPEGYSVSREKKERFSLILESASTNQTSMYLCASGTRGGKNIQYFGAGTRLSVL.

The chain is built from TRBV7-9 and TRBJ2-1; TRBD2 matches 12 bases. The ends lost 5 bases at V and 6 bases at J; junction bases unmatched: 8. The germline V gene has CDR1 SEHNR and CDR2 FQNEAQ (reference sequence). The length of the CDR3 is 16 residues. CDR3 region: CASSPLTSGSFNEQFF. In nucleotides, the CDR3 is TGTGCCAGCAGCCCCTTGACTAGCGGGAGTTTCAATGAGCAGTTCTTC.

The chain recombines TRBV18 with TRBJ1-1; a possible D gene is TRBD1 (6 bases). V was trimmed by 4 bases and J by 1 base, leaving 13 bases between them. The CDR3 spans 15 residues. Germline V gene lookup returns CDR1 KGHSH and CDR2 LQKENI. The CDR3 sequence: CASSQQGPWNTEAFF. As DNA, the CDR3 is TGTGCCAGCTCACAACAGGGCCCATGGAACACTGAAGCTTTCTTT.